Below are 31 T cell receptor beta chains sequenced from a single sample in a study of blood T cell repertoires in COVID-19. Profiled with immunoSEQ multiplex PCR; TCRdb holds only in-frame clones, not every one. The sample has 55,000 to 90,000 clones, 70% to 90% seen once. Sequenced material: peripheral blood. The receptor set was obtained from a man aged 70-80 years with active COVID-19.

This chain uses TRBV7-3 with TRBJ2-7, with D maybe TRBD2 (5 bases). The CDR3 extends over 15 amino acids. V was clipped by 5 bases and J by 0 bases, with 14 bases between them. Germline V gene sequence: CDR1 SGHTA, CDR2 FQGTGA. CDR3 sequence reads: CASSPSRVSSYEQYF. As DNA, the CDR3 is TGTGCCAGCAGCCCTTCGCGGGTCAGCTCCTACGAGCAGTACTTC.

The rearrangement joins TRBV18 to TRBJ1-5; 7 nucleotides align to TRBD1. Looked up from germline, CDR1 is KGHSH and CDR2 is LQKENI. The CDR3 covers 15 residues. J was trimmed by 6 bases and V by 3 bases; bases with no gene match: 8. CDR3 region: CASSPTTGRVQPQHF. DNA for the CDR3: TGTGCCAGCTCACCCACGACAGGGCGAGTTCAGCCCCAGCATTTT.

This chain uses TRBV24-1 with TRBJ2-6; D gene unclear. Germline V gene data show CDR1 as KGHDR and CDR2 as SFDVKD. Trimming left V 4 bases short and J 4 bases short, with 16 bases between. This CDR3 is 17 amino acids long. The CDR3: CATSDPLLPPGANVLTF. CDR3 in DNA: TGTGCCACCAGTGACCCACTCCTCCCCCCCGGGGCCAACGTCCTGACTTTC.

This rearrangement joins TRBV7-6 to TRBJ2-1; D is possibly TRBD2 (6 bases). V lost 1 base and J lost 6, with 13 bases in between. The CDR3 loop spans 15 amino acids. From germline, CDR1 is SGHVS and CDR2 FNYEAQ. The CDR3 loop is CASSLGPGRLNEQFF. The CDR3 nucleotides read TGTGCCAGCAGCTTAGGGCCCGGGAGACTCAATGAGCAGTTCTTC.

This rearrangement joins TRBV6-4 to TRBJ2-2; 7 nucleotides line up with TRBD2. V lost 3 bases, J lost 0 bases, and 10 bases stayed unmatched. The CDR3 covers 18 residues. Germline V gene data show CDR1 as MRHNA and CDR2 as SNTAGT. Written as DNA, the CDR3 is TGTGCCAGCAGTGAGTTTATTGTGGGACTACCGAACACCGGGGAGCTGTTTTTT. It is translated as CASSEFIVGLPNTGELFF.

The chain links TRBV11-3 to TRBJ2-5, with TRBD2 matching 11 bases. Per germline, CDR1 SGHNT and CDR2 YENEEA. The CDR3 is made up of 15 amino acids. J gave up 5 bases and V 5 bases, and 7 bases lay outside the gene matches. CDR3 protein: CASSALAGGVETQYF. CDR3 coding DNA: TGTGCCAGCAGCGCCTTAGCGGGAGGGGTGGAGACCCAGTACTTC.

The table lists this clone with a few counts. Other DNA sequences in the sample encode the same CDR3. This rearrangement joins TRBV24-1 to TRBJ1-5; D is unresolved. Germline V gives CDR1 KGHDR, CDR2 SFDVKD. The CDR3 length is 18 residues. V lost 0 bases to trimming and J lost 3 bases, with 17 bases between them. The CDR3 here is CATSDLHRQAALNQPQHF. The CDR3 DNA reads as TGTGCCACCAGTGATTTGCACCGGCAGGCCGCTCTCAATCAGCCCCAGCATTTT.

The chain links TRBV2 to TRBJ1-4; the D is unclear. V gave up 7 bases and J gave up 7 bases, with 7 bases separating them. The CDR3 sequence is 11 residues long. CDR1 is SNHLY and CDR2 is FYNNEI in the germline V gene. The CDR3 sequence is CASTPGEKLFF. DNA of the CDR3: TGTGCCAGCACGCCCGGTGAAAAACTGTTTTTT. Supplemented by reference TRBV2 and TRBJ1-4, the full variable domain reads EPEVTQTPSHQVTQMGQEVILRCVPISNHLYFYWYRQILGQKVEFLVSFYNNEISEKSEIFDDQFSVERPDGSNFTLKIRSTKLEDSAMYFCASTPGEKLFFGSGTQLSVL.

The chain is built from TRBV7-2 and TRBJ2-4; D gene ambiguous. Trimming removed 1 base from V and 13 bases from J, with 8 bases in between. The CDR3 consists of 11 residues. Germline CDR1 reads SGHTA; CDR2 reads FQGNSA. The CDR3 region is CASSLGSPQYF. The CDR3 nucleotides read TGTGCCAGCAGCTTAGGGAGCCCACAGTACTTC.

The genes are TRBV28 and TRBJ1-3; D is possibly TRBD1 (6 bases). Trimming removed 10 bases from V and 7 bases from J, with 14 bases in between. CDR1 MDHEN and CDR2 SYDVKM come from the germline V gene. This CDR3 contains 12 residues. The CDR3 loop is CATLTGSNTIYF. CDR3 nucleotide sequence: TGTGCCACCCTAACAGGGTCTAACACCATATATTTT.

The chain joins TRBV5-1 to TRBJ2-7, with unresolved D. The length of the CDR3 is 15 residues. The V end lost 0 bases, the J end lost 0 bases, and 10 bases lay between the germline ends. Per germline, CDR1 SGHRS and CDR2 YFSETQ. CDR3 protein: CASSLGPRSSYEQYF. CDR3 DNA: TGCGCCAGCAGCTTGGGGCCGAGGAGCTCCTACGAGCAGTACTTC.

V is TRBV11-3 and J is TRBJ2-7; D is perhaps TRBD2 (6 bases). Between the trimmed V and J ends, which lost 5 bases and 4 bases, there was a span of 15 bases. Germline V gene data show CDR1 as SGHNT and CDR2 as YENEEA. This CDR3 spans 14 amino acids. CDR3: CASSPWERVYEQYF. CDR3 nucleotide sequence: TGTGCCAGCAGCCCCTGGGAGCGGGTGTACGAGCAGTACTTC.

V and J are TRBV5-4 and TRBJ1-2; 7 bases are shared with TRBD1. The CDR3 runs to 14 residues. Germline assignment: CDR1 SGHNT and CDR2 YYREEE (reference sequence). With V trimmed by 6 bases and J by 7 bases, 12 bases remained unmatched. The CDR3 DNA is TGTGCCAGCACCAGGACAGGTGACAACCCTGGCTACACCTTC. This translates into CASTRTGDNPGYTF.

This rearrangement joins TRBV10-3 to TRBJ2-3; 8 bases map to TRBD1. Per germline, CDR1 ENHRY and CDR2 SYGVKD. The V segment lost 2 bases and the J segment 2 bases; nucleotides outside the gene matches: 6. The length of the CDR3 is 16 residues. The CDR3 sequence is CAISEVGTGPTDTQYF. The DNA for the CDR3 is TGTGCCATCAGTGAGGTGGGGACAGGACCCACAGATACGCAGTATTTT.

The CDR3 spells CASSPETPSAFF. The DNA for the CDR3 is TGTGCCAGCAGCCCTGAGACTCCCTCAGCTTTCTTT. The chain joins TRBV7-2 to TRBJ1-1, with no clear D. The germline CDR1 and CDR2 sequences are SGHTA and FQGNSA. The CDR3 is 12 amino acids. The V gene lost 5 bases and the J gene lost 10 bases, with 14 bases spanning the gap.

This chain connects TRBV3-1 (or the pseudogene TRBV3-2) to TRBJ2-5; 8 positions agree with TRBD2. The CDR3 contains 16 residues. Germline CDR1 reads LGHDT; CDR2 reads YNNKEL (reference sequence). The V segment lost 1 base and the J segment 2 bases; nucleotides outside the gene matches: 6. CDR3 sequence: CASSQGRQRGQETQYF. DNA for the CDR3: TGTGCCAGCAGCCAAGGCCGGCAGCGGGGGCAAGAGACCCAGTACTTC.

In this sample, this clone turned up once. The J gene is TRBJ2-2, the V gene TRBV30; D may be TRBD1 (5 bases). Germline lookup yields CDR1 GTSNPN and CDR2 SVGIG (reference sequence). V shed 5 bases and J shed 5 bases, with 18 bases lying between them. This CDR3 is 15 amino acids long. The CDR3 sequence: CAWVAGPQLTGELFF. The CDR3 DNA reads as TGTGCCTGGGTCGCAGGGCCACAGTTGACCGGGGAGCTGTTTTTT.

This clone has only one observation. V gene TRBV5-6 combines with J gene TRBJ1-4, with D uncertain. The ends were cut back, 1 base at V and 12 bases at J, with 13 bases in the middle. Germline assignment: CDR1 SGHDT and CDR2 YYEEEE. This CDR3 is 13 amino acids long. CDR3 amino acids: CASSLSRLPELFF. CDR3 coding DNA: TGTGCCAGCAGCTTGTCGCGCCTGCCCGAACTGTTTTTT.

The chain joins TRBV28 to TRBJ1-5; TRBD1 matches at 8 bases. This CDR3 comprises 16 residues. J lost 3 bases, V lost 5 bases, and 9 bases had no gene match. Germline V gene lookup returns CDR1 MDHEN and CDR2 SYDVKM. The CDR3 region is CASSGHGTGINQPQHF. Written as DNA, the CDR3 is TGTGCCAGCAGTGGACACGGGACAGGCATCAATCAGCCCCAGCATTTT.

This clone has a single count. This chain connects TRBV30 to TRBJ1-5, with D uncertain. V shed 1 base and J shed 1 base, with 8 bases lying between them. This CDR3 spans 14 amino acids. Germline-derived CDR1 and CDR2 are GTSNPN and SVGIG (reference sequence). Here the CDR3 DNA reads TGTGCCTGGAGTGGGGCGGGGAGCAATCAGCCCCAGCATTTT. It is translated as CAWSGAGSNQPQHF.

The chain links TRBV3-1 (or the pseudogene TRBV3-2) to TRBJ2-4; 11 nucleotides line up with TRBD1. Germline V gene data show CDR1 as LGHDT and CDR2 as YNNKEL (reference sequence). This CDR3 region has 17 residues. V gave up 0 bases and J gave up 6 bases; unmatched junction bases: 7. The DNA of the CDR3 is TGTGCCAGCAGCCAAGACCGGACAGGGGGCAGCGGAAACATTCAGTACTTC. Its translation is CASSQDRTGGSGNIQYF.

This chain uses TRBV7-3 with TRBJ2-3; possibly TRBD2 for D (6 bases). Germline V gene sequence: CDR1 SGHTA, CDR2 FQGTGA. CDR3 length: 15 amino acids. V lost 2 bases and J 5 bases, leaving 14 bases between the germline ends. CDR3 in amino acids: CASSLSSGRGDTQYF. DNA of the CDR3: TGTGCCAGCAGCTTATCTTCCGGGCGGGGAGATACGCAGTATTTT.

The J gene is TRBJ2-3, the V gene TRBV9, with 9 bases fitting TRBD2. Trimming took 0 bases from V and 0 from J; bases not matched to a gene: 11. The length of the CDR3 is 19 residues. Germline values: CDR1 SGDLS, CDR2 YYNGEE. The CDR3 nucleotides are TGTGCCAGCAGCGTAGCGCCTAGCGGGACAGACCCTAGCACAGATACGCAGTATTTT. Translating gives CASSVAPSGTDPSTDTQYF.

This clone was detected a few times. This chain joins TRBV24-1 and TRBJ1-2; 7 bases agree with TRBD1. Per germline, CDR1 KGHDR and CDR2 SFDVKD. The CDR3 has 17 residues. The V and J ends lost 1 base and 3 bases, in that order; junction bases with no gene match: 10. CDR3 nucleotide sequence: TGTGCCACCAGTGATTTTTGGGGACAGAGCCCACACTATGGCTACACCTTC. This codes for CATSDFWGQSPHYGYTF.

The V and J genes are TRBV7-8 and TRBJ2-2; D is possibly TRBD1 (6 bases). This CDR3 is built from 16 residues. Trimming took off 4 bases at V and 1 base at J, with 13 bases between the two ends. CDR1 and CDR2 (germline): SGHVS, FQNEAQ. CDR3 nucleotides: TGTGCCAGCAGCTACCGCCCCAGGGGGAACACCGGGGAGCTGTTTTTT. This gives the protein CASSYRPRGNTGELFF.

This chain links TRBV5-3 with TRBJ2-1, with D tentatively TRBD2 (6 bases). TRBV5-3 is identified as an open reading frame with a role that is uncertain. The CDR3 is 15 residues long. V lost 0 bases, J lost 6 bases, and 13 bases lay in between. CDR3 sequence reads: CARSLVRAGLNEQFF. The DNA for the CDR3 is TGTGCCAGAAGCTTGGTGCGGGCGGGGCTCAATGAGCAGTTCTTC.

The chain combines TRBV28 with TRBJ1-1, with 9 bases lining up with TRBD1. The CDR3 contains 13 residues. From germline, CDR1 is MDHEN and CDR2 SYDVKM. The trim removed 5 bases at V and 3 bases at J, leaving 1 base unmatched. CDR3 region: CASSDRGDTEAFF. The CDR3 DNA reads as TGTGCCAGCAGTGACAGGGGGGACACTGAAGCTTTCTTT.

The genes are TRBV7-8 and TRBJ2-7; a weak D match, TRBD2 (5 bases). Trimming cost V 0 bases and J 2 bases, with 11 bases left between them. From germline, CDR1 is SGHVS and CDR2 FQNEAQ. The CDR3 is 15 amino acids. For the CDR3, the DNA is TGTGCCAGCAGCTTAGCGGTCCTAGCAGCCTACGAGCAGTACTTC. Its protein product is CASSLAVLAAYEQYF.

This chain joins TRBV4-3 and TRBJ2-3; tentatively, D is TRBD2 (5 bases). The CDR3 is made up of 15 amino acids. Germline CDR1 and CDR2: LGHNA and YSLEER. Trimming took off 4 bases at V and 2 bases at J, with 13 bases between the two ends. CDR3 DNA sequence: TGCGCCAGCAGCCTCAGACTACTTTCCACAGATACGCAGTATTTT. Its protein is CASSLRLLSTDTQYF.

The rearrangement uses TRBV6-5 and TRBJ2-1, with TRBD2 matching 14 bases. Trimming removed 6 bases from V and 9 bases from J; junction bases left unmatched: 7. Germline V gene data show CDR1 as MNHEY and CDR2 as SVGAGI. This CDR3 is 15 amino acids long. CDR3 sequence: CASRTTSGRAGEQFF. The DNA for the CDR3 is TGTGCCAGCAGGACGACTAGCGGGAGGGCTGGTGAGCAGTTCTTC.

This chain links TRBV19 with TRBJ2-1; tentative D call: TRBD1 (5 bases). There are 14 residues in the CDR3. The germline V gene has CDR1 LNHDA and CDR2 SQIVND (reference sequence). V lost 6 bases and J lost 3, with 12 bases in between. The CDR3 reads CASRGQPFYNEQFF. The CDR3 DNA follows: TGTGCCAGTAGGGGGCAGCCCTTCTACAATGAGCAGTTCTTC.